Listed here are 14 T cell receptor beta chains from one sample, sequenced in a study of blood T cell repertoires in COVID-19. The method was immunoSEQ multiplex PCR; TCRdb's version includes in-frame clones alone and lacks a portion of them. The table includes fewer than 300,000 clones, 85% detected once. Source material: peripheral blood. The receptor set was obtained from a man aged 45 to 65 with active or convalescent COVID-19.

The V and J genes are TRBV18 and TRBJ2-5, with TRBD1 identical over 9 bases. V shed 5 bases and J 5 bases; nucleotides not matched to a gene: 9. Germline lookup yields CDR1 KGHSH and CDR2 LQKENI. CDR3 size: 15 residues. CDR3 region: CASSTDRGVTETQYF. The DNA of the CDR3 is TGTGCCAGCTCAACGGACAGGGGCGTTACGGAGACCCAGTACTTC.

The rearrangement uses TRBV19 and TRBJ2-1; 8 nucleotides agree with TRBD2. The CDR3 extends over 19 amino acids. Germline lookup yields CDR1 LNHDA and CDR2 SQIVND (reference sequence). V lost 1 base, J lost 2 bases, and 13 bases stayed unmatched. The CDR3 spells CASSIGRPLAARTYNEQFF. For the CDR3, the DNA is TGTGCCAGTAGTATAGGCCGCCCACTAGCGGCTAGGACCTACAATGAGCAGTTCTTC.

The chain couples TRBV18 to TRBJ1-3; no definite D call. CDR3 length equals 13 residues. Trimming pared 4 bases from V and 4 bases from J, leaving 8 bases between. Germline V lookup: CDR1 KGHSH, CDR2 LQKENI. The CDR3 nucleotides are TGTGCCAGCTCACTTGAGGAGGGAAACACCATATATTTT. This encodes CASSLEEGNTIYF. The full variable domain, rest sourced from reference TRBV18 and TRBJ1-3, is NAGVMQNPRHLVRRRGQEARLRCSPMKGHSHVYWYRQLPEEGLKFMVYLQKENIIDESGMPKERFSAEFPKEGPSILRIQQVVRGDSAAYFCASSLEEGNTIYFGEGSWLTVV.

This clone has just a few counts. This chain joins TRBV7-8 and TRBJ1-1; perhaps TRBD1 as D (6 bases). The CDR3 is 16 residues long. Per germline, CDR1 SGHVS and CDR2 FQNEAQ. V was shortened by 5 bases and J by 1 base, with 17 bases between the two germline ends. The CDR3 DNA reads TGTGCCAGCAGCCCCTTGGGGTGGACAGCGAACACTGAAGCTTTCTTT. This translates into CASSPLGWTANTEAFF.

This clone has just one count. Within the sample, other DNA sequences also encode this same CDR3. V gene TRBV20-1 combines with J gene TRBJ2-5; D gene unclear. The CDR3 has 10 amino acids. V was pared by 6 bases and J by 4 bases, with 6 bases between. Looked up from germline, CDR1 is DFQATT and CDR2 is SNEGSKA (reference sequence). CDR3 residues: CSATRETQYF. The CDR3 DNA follows: TGCAGTGCCACTCGAGAGACCCAGTACTTC.

This clone has more than one count but fewer than ten. This chain joins TRBV2 and TRBJ2-4; 7 positions agree with TRBD1. V shed 5 bases and J 6 bases; nucleotides not matched to a gene: 10. The germline V gene encodes CDR1 SNHLY and CDR2 FYNNEI. The CDR3 covers 15 residues. The CDR3 loop is CASSLDRVSGNIQYF. Here the CDR3 DNA reads TGTGCCAGCAGTCTAGACAGGGTTAGTGGAAACATTCAGTACTTC.

The chain carries TRBV5-5 and TRBJ2-2; D is possibly TRBD1 (6 bases). V was trimmed by 4 bases and J by 5 bases, leaving 9 bases between them. Germline V gene lookup returns CDR1 SGHKS and CDR2 YYEKEE (reference sequence). This CDR3 region has 13 residues. The CDR3 spells CASSLQGTGELFF. The CDR3 nucleotides are TGTGCCAGCAGCCTACAGGGAACCGGGGAGCTGTTTTTT.

This CDR3 reads CASSESPRASTDTQYF. The CDR3, as DNA: TGCGCCAGCAGTGAGTCCCCGCGGGCTAGCACAGATACGCAGTATTTT. This chain joins TRBV10-1 and TRBJ2-3; D is possibly TRBD2 (5 bases). There are 16 residues in the CDR3. V shed 0 bases and J shed 0 bases, with 10 bases lying between them. Germline lookup yields CDR1 WNHNN and CDR2 SYGVQD (reference sequence).

The chain recombines TRBV2 with TRBJ1-1, with 9 bases aligning to TRBD1. CDR1 SNHLY and CDR2 FYNNEI come from the germline V gene. This CDR3 spans 13 amino acids. With V trimmed by 9 bases and J by 5 bases, 7 bases remained unmatched. In DNA, the CDR3 is TGTGCCAGTTACACGGACAGGGGAACTGAAGCTTTCTTT. Translating it yields CASYTDRGTEAFF. Full variable domain (rest looked up from reference TRBV2 and TRBJ1-1): EPEVTQTPSHQVTQMGQEVILRCVPISNHLYFYWYRQILGQKVEFLVSFYNNEISEKSEIFDDQFSVERPDGSNFTLKIRSTKLEDSAMYFCASYTDRGTEAFFGQGTRLTVV.

The chain's CDR3 is CASSSPGGANYGYTF. The CDR3 DNA sequence: TGTGCCAGCAGCTCCCCGGGCGGGGCTAACTATGGCTACACCTTC. The genes are TRBV7-9 and TRBJ1-2; no definite D call. The CDR3 contains 15 residues. V was cut by 4 bases and J by 0 bases, with 12 bases left in between. Looked up from germline, CDR1 is SEHNR and CDR2 is FQNEAQ (reference sequence).

The chain carries TRBV7-3 and TRBJ2-6; 9 positions agree with TRBD1. V was clipped by 5 bases and J by 0 bases; unmatched bases: 8. Germline V lookup: CDR1 SGHTA, CDR2 FQGTGA. The CDR3 covers 18 residues. CDR3 DNA sequence: TGTGCCAGCAGCCCCCCGGGACAGGGATACTCTGGGGCCAACGTCCTGACTTTC. It codes for CASSPPGQGYSGANVLTF.

The gene calls are TRBV7-3 and TRBJ2-1; tentative D call: TRBD2 (6 bases). With 4 bases removed from V and 9 bases from J, the gap between germline ends came to 13 bases. CDR1 is SGHTA and CDR2 is FQGTGA in the germline V gene. The CDR3 is 13 amino acids. CDR3 in DNA: TGTGCCAGCAGCTCCGTCGTCGGGAGTGAGCAGTTCTTC. Its protein is CASSSVVGSEQFF.

This chain joins TRBV9 and TRBJ2-7, with D tentatively TRBD1 (6 bases). The CDR3 is 13 amino acids. The germline V and J ends were trimmed by 1 base and 6 bases, with 11 bases remaining between them. Germline CDR1 SGDLS, CDR2 YYNGEE. CDR3: CASSVITGSEQYF. CDR3 in DNA: TGTGCCAGCAGCGTAATAACAGGGAGCGAGCAGTACTTC.

J is TRBJ1-2 and V is TRBV5-6; a possible D gene is TRBD1 (5 bases). The CDR3 sequence is 15 residues long. Looked up from germline, CDR1 is SGHDT and CDR2 is YYEEEE. Trimming shortened V by 4 bases and J by 13 bases, and 26 bases separated the two germline ends. This CDR3 is CASSLWRDHPRGITF. The DNA of the CDR3 is TGTGCCAGCAGCCTGTGGCGGGACCACCCCCGGGGCATCACCTTC.